This TCR beta chain derives from a study of blood T cell repertoires in COVID-19. Per the original data handling: Scientists estimated how many nucleated cells there were by amplifying reference gene primers. Only in-frame clones appear in the TCRdb table, and some are missing; sequencing was by immunoSEQ multiplex PCR. From that table come the V and J calls and clone size; the DNA was used to work out D and trimming. The data show around 310,000 clones, almost 90% seen once. The V gene's germline CDR1 is ENHRY and CDR2 SYGVKD. The CDR3 spans 15 residues. The V gene end was trimmed by 4 bases and the J gene end by 1 base; junction bases not matched to a gene: 6.

Sequences were obtained from peripheral blood. The sequence was collected from a woman in her forties with COVID-19, enrolled during active disease. The J gene is TRBJ2-7, the V gene TRBV10-3; TRBD1 matches at 8 bases. The CDR3 DNA reads TGTGCCATCAGTGCCGCTGGACAGGGATCCTACGAGCAGTACTTC. Residues: CAISAAGQGSYEQYF.